This record concerns one T cell receptor (beta chain) sequence. Its antigen is undetermined. CDR3 and TCR beta VDJ profiling relied on genomic DNA as the template. TCRdb itself ran the reads through MiXCR, one entry per CDR3 protein. The table has some 200,000 distinct CDR3 sequences, under 55% seen once. V shed 1 base and J 7 bases; nucleotides not matched to a gene: 11. CDR3 length: 18 amino acids. Germline V gives CDR1 SGHNT, CDR2 YYREEE (reference sequence). This entry is derived from a study of CD8+CD57+ T cells in acquired aplastic anemia. Study background: Sorted CD4+ and CD8+ cells yielded around 3.2 ug of DNA on average.

The sequenced patients had an expansion of CD8+CD57+ cells seen by flow cytometry. Blood samples were obtained from patients who had received no prior therapy. Broader study findings: Both patients and controls carried the same twenty-nine CD8+ CDR3 sequences. Significance was not reached for CD8+ Simpson's diversity between patients and controls.

The source material was sorted CD4+, CD8+, or CD8+CD57+ T cells (not recorded which) from PBMCs. The J gene is TRBJ2-2, the V gene TRBV5-4, with 12 bases fitting TRBD2. The TCR originated in a human donor with aplastic anemia. The CDR3 region has the DNA TGTGCCAGCAGCTTGTCGCTAGCGGGAGGGCCGCGGGGCGGGGAGCTGTTTTTT. This sequence encodes CASSLSLAGGPRGGELFF.